This T cell receptor beta chain comes out of a study of blood T cell repertoires in COVID-19. About the research overall: COVID-19 samples from acute and convalescent phases originated in the United States, Italy and Spain.

The trim removed 2 bases at V and 4 bases at J, leaving 4 bases unmatched. The germline CDR1 and CDR2 sequences are LNHDA and SQIVND (reference sequence). CDR3 length: 15 amino acids. The repertoire was sequenced with immunoSEQ multiplex PCR; TCRdb's copy has only in-frame clones and lacks some. The sample holds about 73,000 clones, around 83% seen once. The receptor's source is a woman aged 55-70 years with acute or convalescent COVID-19. The chain combines TRBV19 with TRBJ1-2, with 10 bases identical to TRBD1. The sequenced sample was peripheral blood. CDR3 bases: TGTGCCAGTAGTATACGGACAGGGGGATCCTATGGCTACACCTTC. Protein sequence: CASSIRTGGSYGYTF.